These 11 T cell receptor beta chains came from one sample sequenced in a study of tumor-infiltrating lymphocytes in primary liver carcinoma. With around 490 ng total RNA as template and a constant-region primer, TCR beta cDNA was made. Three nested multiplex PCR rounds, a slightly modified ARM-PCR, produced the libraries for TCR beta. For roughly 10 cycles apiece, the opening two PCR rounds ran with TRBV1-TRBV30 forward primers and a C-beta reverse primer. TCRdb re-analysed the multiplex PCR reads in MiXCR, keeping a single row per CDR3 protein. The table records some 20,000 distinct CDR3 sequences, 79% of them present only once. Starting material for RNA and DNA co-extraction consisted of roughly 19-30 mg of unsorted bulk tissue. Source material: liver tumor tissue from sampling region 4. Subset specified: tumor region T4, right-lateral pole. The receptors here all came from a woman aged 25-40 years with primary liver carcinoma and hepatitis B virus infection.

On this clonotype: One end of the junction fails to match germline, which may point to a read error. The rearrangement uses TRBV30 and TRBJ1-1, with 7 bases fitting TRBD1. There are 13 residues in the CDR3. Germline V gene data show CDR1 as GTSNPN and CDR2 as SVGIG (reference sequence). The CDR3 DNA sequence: TGTGCCTGGGACCCCCAAGGGGGCCCTGAAGCATTCTTT. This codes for CAWDPQGGPEAFF.

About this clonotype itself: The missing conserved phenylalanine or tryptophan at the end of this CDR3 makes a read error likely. The CDR3 coding sequence is TGTGTCAGCAACCTATTACTAGCGGGAGCCACAGATACGCAGTATTTA. Its translation is CVSNLLLAGATDTQYL. The J gene is TRBJ2-3, the V gene TRBV7-9, with 11 nucleotides matching TRBD2. Germline CDR1 reads SEHNR; CDR2 reads FQNEAQ (reference sequence). The CDR3 extends over 16 amino acids.

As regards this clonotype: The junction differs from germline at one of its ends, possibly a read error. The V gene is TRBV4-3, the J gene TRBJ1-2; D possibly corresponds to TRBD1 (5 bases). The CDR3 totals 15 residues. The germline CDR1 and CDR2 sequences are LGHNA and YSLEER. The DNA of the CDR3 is TGCGCCAGCAGCCAGGATTGGGGCAGTGTGAATGGCTACACTTTC. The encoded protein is CASSQDWGSVNGYTF.

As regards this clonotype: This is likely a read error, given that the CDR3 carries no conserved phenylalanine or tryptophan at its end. The CDR3 is CAWRETGKPEAFS. The CDR3 DNA reads TGTGCCTGGCGGGAGACGGGCAAGCCTGAAGCTTTCTCT. This chain links TRBV30 with TRBJ1-1; D gene ambiguous. The ends were cut back, 5 bases at V and 6 bases at J, with 16 bases in the middle. CDR1 and CDR2 (germline): GTSNPN, SVGIG (reference sequence). The CDR3 consists of 13 residues.

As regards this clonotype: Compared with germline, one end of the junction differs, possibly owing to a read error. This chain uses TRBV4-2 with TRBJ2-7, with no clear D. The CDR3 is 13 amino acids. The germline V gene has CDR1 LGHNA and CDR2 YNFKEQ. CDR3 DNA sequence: TGTGTCAGAAGCCAACTTAGTCACTACGAGCAATACTTC. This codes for CVRSQLSHYEQYF.

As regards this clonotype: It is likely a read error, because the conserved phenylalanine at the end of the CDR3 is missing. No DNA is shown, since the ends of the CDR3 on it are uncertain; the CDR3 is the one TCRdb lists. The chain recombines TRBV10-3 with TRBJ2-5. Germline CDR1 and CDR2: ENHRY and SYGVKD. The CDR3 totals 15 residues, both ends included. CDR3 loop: CAISESAIRQETQYL.

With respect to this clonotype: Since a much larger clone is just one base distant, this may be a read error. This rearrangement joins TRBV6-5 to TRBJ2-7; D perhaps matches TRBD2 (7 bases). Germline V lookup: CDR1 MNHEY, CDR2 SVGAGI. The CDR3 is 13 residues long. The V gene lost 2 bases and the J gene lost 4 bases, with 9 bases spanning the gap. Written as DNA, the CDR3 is TGTGCCAGCAGTTACGAGGGGGGGTACGAGCAGTACTTC. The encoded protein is CASSYEGGYEQYF.

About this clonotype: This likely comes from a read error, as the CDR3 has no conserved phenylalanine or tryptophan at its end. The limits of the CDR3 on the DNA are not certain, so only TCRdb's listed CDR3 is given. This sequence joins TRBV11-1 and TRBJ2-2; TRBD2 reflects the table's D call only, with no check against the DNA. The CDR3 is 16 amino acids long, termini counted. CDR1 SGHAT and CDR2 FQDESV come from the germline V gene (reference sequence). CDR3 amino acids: CASSGVMAGVSGELSL.

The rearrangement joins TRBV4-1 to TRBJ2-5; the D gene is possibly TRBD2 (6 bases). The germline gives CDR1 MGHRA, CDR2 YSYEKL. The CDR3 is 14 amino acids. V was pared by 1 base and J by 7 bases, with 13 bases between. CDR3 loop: CASSQGGRTVTQYF. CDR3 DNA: TGCGCCAGCAGCCAAGGAGGGAGGACCGTGACCCAGTACTTC.

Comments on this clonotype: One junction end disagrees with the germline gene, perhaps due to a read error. For the CDR3, the DNA is TGTGCCAGCAATGAACGGTTCCTGGTCCTTAGATCTAACTATGGCCGCACCTTC. Its translation: CASNERFLVLRSNYGRTF. This chain joins TRBV6-1 and TRBJ1-2; D gene ambiguous. The CDR3 has 18 amino acids. Germline V gene data show CDR1 as MNHNS and CDR2 as SASEGT.

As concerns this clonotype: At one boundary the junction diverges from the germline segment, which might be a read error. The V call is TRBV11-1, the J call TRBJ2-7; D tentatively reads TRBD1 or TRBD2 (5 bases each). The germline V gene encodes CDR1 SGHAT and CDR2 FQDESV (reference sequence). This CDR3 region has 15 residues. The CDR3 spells CSISPRDARFYEQYF. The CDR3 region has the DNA TGCTCCATCAGCCCCCGGGACGCCCGTTTCTACGAGCAGTACTTC.